The 28 T cell receptor beta chains presented below share a single source sample, sequenced in a study of cytomegalovirus exposure and HLA in healthy donors. The protocol was immunoSEQ multiplex PCR, while the TCRdb copy is restricted to in-frame clones and leaves out a portion. The sample yields some 100,000 clones, about nine tenths seen once. The sequenced sample consisted of PBMCs. The receptors come from a woman between 18 and 29 years old in good health and CMV-seronegative.

The chain has TRBV4-3 and TRBJ2-7, with TRBD2 identical over 10 bases. After removal of 4 bases from V and 9 bases from J, the junction contained 9 bases not matched to a gene. The germline gives CDR1 LGHNA, CDR2 YSLEER. The CDR3 is made up of 14 amino acids. CDR3 coding DNA: TGCGCCAGCAGCCTTCGGACTAGCGGATCGGCGCAGTACTTC. Translation: CASSLRTSGSAQYF.

The chain couples TRBV7-2 to TRBJ1-5; a weak D match, TRBD1 (6 bases). CDR1 is SGHTA and CDR2 is FQGNSA in the germline V gene. CDR3 size: 15 residues. The V end was cut by 1 base, the J end by 5 bases, with 12 bases between. Here the CDR3 DNA reads TGTGCCAGCAGCTTAGGGCAGGGGAATTATCAGCCCCAGCATTTT. Amino acids: CASSLGQGNYQPQHF.

J is TRBJ2-7 and V is TRBV4-3; 7 nucleotides agree with TRBD1. Germline lookup yields CDR1 LGHNA and CDR2 YSLEER. Unmatched junction bases numbered 5, after V lost 0 bases and J lost 3 bases. The CDR3 covers 15 residues. CDR3 sequence reads: CASSQDLDRRYEQYF. CDR3 bases: TGCGCCAGCAGCCAAGATCTGGACAGGCGCTACGAGCAGTACTTC.

The chain uses TRBV19 and TRBJ2-5, with 7 bases fitting TRBD2. Germline V CDR1 and CDR2: LNHDA, SQIVND (reference sequence). The trim removed 5 bases at V and 3 bases at J, leaving 9 bases unmatched. The CDR3 has 15 amino acids. CDR3 in DNA: TGTGCCAGTAGTGGAAGCGGGGTACTAGAAGAGACCCAGTACTTC. It yields the protein CASSGSGVLEETQYF.

The chain has TRBV5-4 and TRBJ1-4, with 8 positions matching TRBD1. Trimming at V came to 4 bases and at J to 0 bases, leaving 8 bases not matched to a gene. Germline V gene data show CDR1 as SGHNT and CDR2 as YYREEE (reference sequence). The CDR3 totals 17 residues. This CDR3 is CASSRAGGGTTNEKLFF. CDR3 sequence (DNA): TGTGCCAGCAGCAGAGCAGGGGGCGGAACAACTAATGAAAAACTGTTTTTT. Filled out from reference TRBV5-4 and TRBJ1-4, the complete variable domain reads ETGVTQSPTHLIKTRGQQVTLRCSSQSGHNTVSWYQQALGQGPQFIFQYYREEENGRGNFPPRFSGLQFPNYSSELNVNALELDDSALYLCASSRAGGGTTNEKLFFGSGTQLSVL.

CDR3 in DNA: TGTGCCAGCCGGGGTAGTCACGGTTTCGACTCCCTCACAGATACGCAGTATTTT. It is translated as CASRGSHGFDSLTDTQYF. The chain combines TRBV7-8 with TRBJ2-3, with D possibly being TRBD2 (5 bases). CDR1 and CDR2 (germline): SGHVS, FQNEAQ. The CDR3 spans 18 residues. Trimming removed 8 bases from V and 2 bases from J, with 26 bases in between.

This clone was detected only a few times. The chain carries TRBV27 and TRBJ1-5, with 8 bases lining up with TRBD1. Per germline, CDR1 MNHEY and CDR2 SMNVEV (reference sequence). The CDR3 is made up of 12 amino acids. V gave up 8 bases and J gave up 6 bases; unmatched junction bases: 3. In nucleotides, the CDR3 is TGTGCCAGCCGGACAGGGCTTCAGCCCCAGCATTTT. Its translation: CASRTGLQPQHF.

V is TRBV5-4 and J is TRBJ2-5; 7 nucleotides match TRBD1. The germline CDR1 and CDR2 sequences are SGHNT and YYREEE (reference sequence). The CDR3 extends over 13 amino acids. The V and J ends lost 4 bases and 5 bases, in that order; junction bases with no gene match: 5. CDR3 sequence: CASSTGQEETQYF. CDR3 bases: TGTGCCAGCAGCACCGGACAGGAGGAGACCCAGTACTTC.

As DNA, the CDR3 is TGTGCCAGCAGTTTAGGGTTGGGCGGGGCGCGAGGCTACACCTTC. This sequence encodes CASSLGLGGARGYTF. V is TRBV28 and J is TRBJ1-2, with a tentative D call TRBD1 (5 bases). The CDR3 length is 15 residues. The V end was cut by 2 bases, the J end by 8 bases, with 18 bases between. CDR1 is MDHEN and CDR2 is SYDVKM in the germline V gene.

V is TRBV7-7 and J is TRBJ2-2; D call uncertain. The CDR3 loop spans 13 amino acids. The V and J ends lost 5 bases and 8 bases respectively, with 12 bases between them. Germline CDR1 reads SSHAT; CDR2 reads FNYEAQ (reference sequence). The CDR3 coding sequence is TGTGCCAGCAGCCCAGGATCGATGGGGGAGCTGTTTTTT. Translating gives CASSPGSMGELFF.

The CDR3 bases are TGCGCCAGCAGCTTGGAGAGGTCCAGACGGGACACTGAAGCTTTCTTT. This encodes CASSLERSRRDTEAFF. The chain recombines TRBV5-1 with TRBJ1-1; D is ambiguous. V gave up 0 bases and J gave up 3 bases, with 15 bases separating them. CDR3 length equals 16 residues. The germline CDR1 and CDR2 sequences are SGHRS and YFSETQ.

This sequence joins TRBV5-4 and TRBJ1-1; 9 bases agree with TRBD1. The J segment lost 4 bases and the V segment lost 2 bases, leaving 6 bases of the junction unmatched. Germline-derived CDR1 and CDR2 are SGHNT and YYREEE (reference sequence). The CDR3 has 15 residues. The CDR3 loop is CASSLQGAGGTEAFF. For the CDR3, the DNA is TGTGCCAGCAGCTTACAGGGGGCAGGGGGCACTGAAGCTTTCTTT.

CDR3 loop: CASSEHLAGGGNEQFF. CDR3 sequence (DNA): TGCGCCAGCAGCGAACACCTAGCGGGGGGAGGTAATGAGCAGTTCTTC. The J gene is TRBJ2-1, the V gene TRBV4-3; 11 nucleotides line up with TRBD2. J lost 7 bases, V lost 5 bases, and 10 bases had no gene match. The CDR3 is 16 residues long. Germline V gene sequence: CDR1 LGHNA, CDR2 YSLEER.

This chain connects TRBV7-2 to TRBJ2-7; possibly TRBD2 for D (5 bases). The length of the CDR3 is 13 residues. Germline values: CDR1 SGHTA, CDR2 FQGNSA. V lost 6 bases and J lost 4, with 13 bases in between. The CDR3 nucleotides read TGTGCCAGCAGGGGAGCGGAGCCATACGAGCAGTACTTC. It translates to CASRGAEPYEQYF.

The CDR3 here is CASSTQGQIDGYTF. The CDR3 DNA reads as TGTGCCAGCAGTACTCAGGGACAGATTGATGGCTACACCTTC. The gene calls are TRBV28 and TRBJ1-2; 7 positions match TRBD1. The V gene's germline CDR1 is MDHEN and CDR2 SYDVKM. This CDR3 is built from 14 residues. Trimming removed 5 bases from V and 6 bases from J; junction bases left unmatched: 9.

The V and J genes are TRBV2 and TRBJ1-5; TRBD1 might be the D (5 bases). This CDR3 comprises 14 residues. Germline assignment: CDR1 SNHLY and CDR2 FYNNEI. V shed 1 base and J shed 7 bases, with 11 bases lying between them. The DNA for the CDR3 is TGTGCCAGCAGTGAAGAGGCAGGGAGGCAGCCCCAGCATTTT. Translating gives CASSEEAGRQPQHF.

This rearrangement joins TRBV5-1 to TRBJ2-7, with 11 nucleotides matching TRBD1. From germline, CDR1 is SGHRS and CDR2 YFSETQ. This CDR3 is 15 amino acids long. V shed 6 bases, J shed 4 bases, and the junction held 9 bases outside the gene matches. CDR3 bases: TGCGCCAGCAAAGGGGGGACAGGGGGTTTGTACGAGCAGTACTTC. This gives the protein CASKGGTGGLYEQYF.

The rearrangement joins TRBV6-5 to TRBJ1-2; possibly TRBD1 for D (6 bases). This CDR3 spans 13 amino acids. V lost 0 bases and J lost 8, with 10 bases in between. Germline CDR1 is MNHEY and CDR2 is SVGAGI. The CDR3 here is CASSYSARGGYTF. DNA for the CDR3: TGTGCCAGCAGTTACTCGGCCAGGGGAGGCTACACCTTC.

The rearrangement links TRBV4-1 to TRBJ2-5; 9 bases are a match to TRBD2. The CDR3 has 16 residues. Trimming took 4 bases from V and 3 from J; bases not matched to a gene: 9. Germline loops: CDR1 MGHRA, CDR2 YSYEKL. As DNA, the CDR3 is TGCGCCAGCAGCCCAGATAGCGGGGGTTGGGAAGAGACCCAGTACTTC. Translating gives CASSPDSGGWEETQYF.

The CDR3 loop is CASSVLSGNSFTDTQYF. The CDR3 DNA is TGTGCCAGCAGCGTACTTAGCGGGAACTCTTTCACAGATACGCAGTATTTT. The chain couples TRBV9 to TRBJ2-3; 8 nucleotides line up with TRBD2. The V gene's germline CDR1 is SGDLS and CDR2 YYNGEE. V dropped 1 base and J dropped 2; count of bases not matched to a gene: 9. This CDR3 spans 17 amino acids. The variable domain in full, completed from reference TRBV9 and TRBJ2-3, reads DSGVTQTPKHLITATGQRVTLRCSPRSGDLSVYWYQQSLDQGLQFLIQYYNGEERAKGNILERFSAQQFPDLHSELNLSSLELGDSALYFCASSVLSGNSFTDTQYFGPGTRLTVL.

This rearrangement joins TRBV18 to TRBJ1-3; D might be TRBD1 (6 bases). In germline, CDR1 is KGHSH, CDR2 LQKENI. V was shortened by 2 bases and J by 10 bases, with 9 bases between the two germline ends. The CDR3 length is 12 residues. This CDR3 is CASSPETGTIYF. DNA for the CDR3: TGTGCCAGCTCACCAGAAACAGGGACCATATATTTT.

The chain has TRBV18 and TRBJ2-7; D uncertain. The germline CDR1 and CDR2 sequences are KGHSH and LQKENI. Deletions cut 5 bases from V and 0 bases from J, with 11 bases between. The CDR3 sequence is 14 residues long. The CDR3 coding sequence is TGTGCCAGCTCAGTATTACAGAGCTCCTACGAGCAGTACTTC. It translates to CASSVLQSSYEQYF.

The J gene is TRBJ1-2, the V gene TRBV27; no clear D gene. Germline CDR1 reads MNHEY; CDR2 reads SMNVEV (reference sequence). V lost 0 bases and J 7 bases, leaving 12 bases between the germline ends. The CDR3 contains 14 residues. For the CDR3, the DNA is TGTGCCAGCAGTTTATCGGGCAGCATGGGTGGCTACACCTTC. Its translation is CASSLSGSMGGYTF.

The chain uses TRBV20-1 and TRBJ2-7; 7 bases line up with TRBD2. This CDR3 region has 11 residues. The V gene end was trimmed by 6 bases and the J gene end by 6 bases; junction bases not matched to a gene: 5. Germline V gene sequence: CDR1 DFQATT, CDR2 SNEGSKA (reference sequence). This CDR3 is CSALGGAEQYF. CDR3 nucleotides: TGCAGTGCGTTGGGAGGGGCCGAGCAGTACTTC.

The J gene is TRBJ1-3, the V gene TRBV30; maybe TRBD1 (6 bases). The germline CDR1 and CDR2 sequences are GTSNPN and SVGIG (reference sequence). The CDR3 contains 17 residues. V lost 3 bases to trimming and J lost 4 bases, with 22 bases between them. CDR3: CAWRAKSGVGGGNTIYF. CDR3 DNA: TGTGCCTGGAGGGCGAAGTCAGGGGTCGGAGGCGGAAACACCATATATTTT. Supplemented by reference TRBV30 and TRBJ1-3, the full variable domain reads SQTIHQWPATLVQPVGSPLSLECTVEGTSNPNLYWYRQAAGRGLQLLFYSVGIGQISSEVPQNLSASRPQDRQFILSSKKLLLSDSGFYLCAWRAKSGVGGGNTIYFGEGSWLTVV.

This clone was seen once. The chain joins TRBV5-4 to TRBJ2-2; no clear D. V was cut by 5 bases and J by 3 bases, with 14 bases left in between. CDR3 length: 15 amino acids. The germline V gene has CDR1 SGHNT and CDR2 YYREEE (reference sequence). CDR3 sequence reads: CASSHPWSDTGELFF. CDR3 coding DNA: TGTGCCAGCAGTCACCCCTGGAGTGACACCGGGGAGCTGTTTTTT. Looking up the rest from reference TRBV5-4 and TRBJ2-2 gives the full variable domain: ETGVTQSPTHLIKTRGQQVTLRCSSQSGHNTVSWYQQALGQGPQFIFQYYREEENGRGNFPPRFSGLQFPNYSSELNVNALELDDSALYLCASSHPWSDTGELFFGEGSRLTVL.

The gene calls are TRBV18 and TRBJ2-5; no clear D. The CDR3 length is 14 residues. V was cut by 3 bases and J by 4 bases, with 12 bases left in between. Germline V lookup: CDR1 KGHSH, CDR2 LQKENI. The CDR3 loop reads CASSPLSRGETQYF. Written as DNA, the CDR3 is TGTGCCAGCTCACCTCTTTCGAGAGGAGAGACCCAGTACTTC.

The rearrangement joins TRBV6-5 to TRBJ1-3, with D possibly matching TRBD1 (5 bases). The V and J ends lost 6 bases and 2 bases respectively, with 14 bases between them. Per the germline V gene, CDR1 is MNHEY and CDR2 is SVGAGI. This CDR3 comprises 15 residues. CDR3 loop: CASSRGTAPGNTIYF. DNA for the CDR3: TGTGCCAGCAGCCGAGGGACTGCGCCTGGAAACACCATATATTTT.